Described below is a single TCR beta chain sequence and its context. The entry originates in a study of blood T cell repertoires in COVID-19. The table came from immunoSEQ multiplex PCR; TCRdb's copy has only in-frame clones and leaves some out. The sample contains more than 150,000 clones, roughly 87% of which appear only once. The CDR3 extends over 14 amino acids. Trimming removed 3 bases from V and 0 bases from J, with 9 bases in between. Germline V gene lookup returns CDR1 MDHEN and CDR2 SYDVKM. The source material was PBMCs or T cells enriched from blood (not recorded which). The chain uses TRBV28 and TRBJ2-7, with D unclear. The TCR originated in a woman aged 45 to 65 who had recovered from COVID-19. The DNA for the CDR3 is TGTGCCAGCAGTTTTGGCAGGTCCTCCTACGAGCAGTACTTC. Encoded protein: CASSFGRSSYEQYF.